This record looks at one TCR beta chain sequence and its context. The J segment lost 9 bases and the V segment lost 4 bases, leaving 17 bases of the junction unmatched. CDR1 GTSNPN and CDR2 SVGIG come from the germline V gene (reference sequence). The CDR3 has 16 amino acids. This sample is drawn from a study of cytomegalovirus exposure and HLA in healthy donors. The PCR ran on 60 Vbeta and 13 Jbeta primers. Clones were sequenced by immunoSEQ multiplex PCR, and TCRdb holds only the in-frame ones, with some missing. The repertoire consists of fewer than 45,000 clones, with about 78% occurring once and the leading ten covering approximately 3.5%.

The clonotype was recovered from a woman aged 30 to 39 in good health and CMV-seronegative. The sequenced sample consisted of PBMCs. J is TRBJ2-7 and V is TRBV30, with 11 bases identical to TRBD1. The CDR3 sequence is CAWTRPGQGAALAQYF. CDR3 nucleotides: TGTGCCTGGACCCGCCCCGGACAGGGGGCTGCTCTGGCGCAGTACTTC.